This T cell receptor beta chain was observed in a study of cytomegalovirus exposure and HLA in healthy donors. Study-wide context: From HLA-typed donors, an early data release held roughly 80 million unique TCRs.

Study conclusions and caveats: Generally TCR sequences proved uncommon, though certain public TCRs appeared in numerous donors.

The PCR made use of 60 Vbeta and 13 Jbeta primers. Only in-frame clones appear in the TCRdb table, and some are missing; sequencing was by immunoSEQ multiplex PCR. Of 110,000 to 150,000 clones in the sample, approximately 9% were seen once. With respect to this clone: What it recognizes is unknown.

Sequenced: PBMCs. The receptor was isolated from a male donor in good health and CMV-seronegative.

The CDR3, as DNA: TGTGCCAGCAGTATACAGGGTCTCAATCAGCCCCAGCATTTT. Translating it yields CASSIQGLNQPQHF. The V gene is TRBV6-1, the J gene TRBJ1-5; maybe TRBD1 (6 bases). The CDR3 has 14 amino acids. Trimming shortened V by 5 bases and J by 3 bases, and 11 bases separated the two germline ends. Looked up from germline, CDR1 is MNHNS and CDR2 is SASEGT.